Following are 32 T cell receptor beta chains from one sample sequenced in a study of T cells and Merkel cell carcinoma outcomes. TCRdb's copy holds only in-frame clones and misses some; the assay was immunoSEQ multiplex PCR. The sample holds 14,000 or so clones; around 90% are singletons and the top ten take roughly 2%. Sample: tumor tissue from Merkel cell carcinoma. The receptors were gathered from a human donor with Merkel cell carcinoma.

The V gene is TRBV9, the J gene TRBJ1-2, with D perhaps matching TRBD1 (5 bases). Germline-derived CDR1 and CDR2 are SGDLS and YYNGEE. The ends were cut back, 2 bases at V and 4 bases at J, with 6 bases in the middle. The CDR3 spans 12 residues. DNA for the CDR3: TGTGCCAGCAGCGTTGGGGGCTATGGCTACACCTTC. It translates to CASSVGGYGYTF. Based on the CDR3 plus reference TRBV9 and TRBJ1-2, the full variable domain is DSGVTQTPKHLITATGQRVTLRCSPRSGDLSVYWYQQSLDQGLQFLIQYYNGEERAKGNILERFSAQQFPDLHSELNLSSLELGDSALYFCASSVGGYGYTFGSGTRLTVV.

This chain links TRBV30 with TRBJ1-2, with 9 nucleotides matching TRBD1. In germline, CDR1 is GTSNPN, CDR2 SVGIG (reference sequence). This CDR3 region has 13 residues. V trimming: 0 bases; J trimming: 8 bases; junction bases outside the gene matches: 4. CDR3 DNA: TGTGCCTGGAGTGTACAGGGACAGGGAGGCTACACCTTC. It encodes CAWSVQGQGGYTF. The entire variable domain, with the rest obtained from reference TRBV30 and TRBJ1-2, is as follows: SQTIHQWPATLVQPVGSPLSLECTVEGTSNPNLYWYRQAAGRGLQLLFYSVGIGQISSEVPQNLSASRPQDRQFILSSKKLLLSDSGFYLCAWSVQGQGGYTFGSGTRLTVV.

This clone was picked up a small number of times. This rearrangement joins TRBV30 to TRBJ2-7; TRBD2 matches 12 bases. The length of the CDR3 is 14 residues. Germline CDR1 is GTSNPN and CDR2 is SVGIG (reference sequence). Trimming at V came to 7 bases and at J to 4 bases, leaving 8 bases not matched to a gene. The CDR3 DNA reads as TGTGCCTCTAAGACTAGCGGGAGCTCTTACGAGCAGTACTTC. It yields the protein CASKTSGSSYEQYF.

This rearrangement joins TRBV5-4 to TRBJ2-1; D possibly corresponds to TRBD1 (5 bases). The CDR3 sequence is 14 residues long. Germline lookup yields CDR1 SGHNT and CDR2 YYREEE (reference sequence). V gave up 0 bases and J gave up 4 bases, with 8 bases separating them. The CDR3 nucleotides read TGTGCCAGCAGCTTGGATCAGGGTTACAATGAGCAGTTCTTC. It specifies CASSLDQGYNEQFF.

The chain recombines TRBV5-1 with TRBJ2-7; 9 bases are shared with TRBD1. This CDR3 region has 14 residues. Germline V lookup: CDR1 SGHRS, CDR2 YFSETQ. The V gene end was trimmed by 2 bases and the J gene end by 7 bases; junction bases not matched to a gene: 7. CDR3 in amino acids: CASSFMDRGREQYF. CDR3 bases: TGCGCCAGCAGCTTCATGGACAGGGGTCGGGAGCAGTACTTC. The variable domain in full, with the rest retrieved from reference TRBV5-1 and TRBJ2-7, is KAGVTQTPRYLIKTRGQQVTLSCSPISGHRSVSWYQQTPGQGLQFLFEYFSETQRNKGNFPGRFSGRQFSNSRSEMNVSTLELGDSALYLCASSFMDRGREQYFGPGTRLTVT.

The rearrangement joins TRBV2 to TRBJ2-3, with 8 bases matching TRBD1. Trimming cost V 2 bases and J 3 bases; bases outside gene matches: 7. CDR1 is SNHLY, CDR2 FYNNEI, per germline. CDR3 length: 16 residues. The CDR3: CASSEFGTGRTDTQYF. In nucleotides, the CDR3 is TGTGCCAGCAGTGAATTTGGGACAGGACGGACAGATACGCAGTATTTT.

The V gene is TRBV10-2, the J gene TRBJ1-1; D is ambiguous. Deletions cut 6 bases from V and 2 bases from J, with 10 bases between. The germline gives CDR1 WSHSY, CDR2 SAAADI. The CDR3 loop spans 13 amino acids. The DNA of the CDR3 is TGCGCCAGCAGGACATGGGATAACACTGAAGCTTTCTTT. It translates to CASRTWDNTEAFF.

The chain couples TRBV7-2 to TRBJ1-2; perhaps TRBD1 as D (5 bases). Germline V gives CDR1 SGHTA, CDR2 FQGNSA. This CDR3 spans 14 amino acids. V shed 1 base and J shed 2 bases, with 8 bases lying between them. CDR3 residues: CASSLGGENYGYTF. CDR3 nucleotides: TGTGCCAGCAGCTTAGGAGGGGAGAACTATGGCTACACCTTC.

The gene calls are TRBV4-3 and TRBJ1-4, with TRBD1 as a possible D gene (6 bases). Germline-derived CDR1 and CDR2 are LGHNA and YSLEER. The V end was cut by 4 bases, the J end by 5 bases, with 14 bases between. This CDR3 comprises 15 residues. The CDR3 DNA follows: TGCGCCAGCAGCCGACACAGGGAGGGGAATGAAAAACTGTTTTTT. Amino acid sequence: CASSRHREGNEKLFF.

This clone was seen once. The V call is TRBV4-3, the J call TRBJ2-1, with D possibly being TRBD2 (5 bases). Trimming removed 5 bases at V and 5 bases at J, with 10 bases between. Germline V gene sequence: CDR1 LGHNA, CDR2 YSLEER. CDR3 length equals 13 residues. CDR3 region: CASSERGHNEQFF. DNA for the CDR3: TGCGCCAGCAGCGAACGAGGGCACAATGAGCAGTTCTTC.

In its sample, this clone was seen a few times. The chain has TRBV7-2 and TRBJ2-2; tentative D call: TRBD1 (5 bases). Trimming stripped 5 bases from V and 8 bases from J, with 15 bases between. Germline V lookup: CDR1 SGHTA, CDR2 FQGNSA. The CDR3 length is 14 residues. CDR3 sequence (DNA): TGTGCCAGCAGCCCGATGCTGGGGCTGGGGGAGCTGTTTTTT. It specifies CASSPMLGLGELFF.

The rearrangement links TRBV9 to TRBJ2-2; D unresolved. V gave up 0 bases and J gave up 3 bases, with 6 bases separating them. CDR1 is SGDLS and CDR2 is YYNGEE in the germline V gene. This CDR3 is built from 14 residues. The CDR3 DNA sequence: TGTGCCAGCAGCGTAGTAGGGTACACCGGGGAGCTGTTTTTT. Protein product: CASSVVGYTGELFF.

The chain uses TRBV28 and TRBJ1-1; D is possibly TRBD1 (6 bases). Germline CDR1 is MDHEN and CDR2 is SYDVKM. The V and J ends lost 4 bases and 4 bases respectively, with 16 bases between them. The CDR3 sequence is 15 residues long. The CDR3 DNA follows: TGTGCCAGCAGTTCCTTGACAGGTACCCTCACTGAAGCTTTCTTT. Translated: CASSSLTGTLTEAFF.

The J gene is TRBJ1-2, the V gene TRBV2, with a weak D call TRBD1 (5 bases). CDR1 and CDR2 from the germline V gene are SNHLY and FYNNEI. Trimming took off 6 bases at V and 3 bases at J, with 17 bases between the two ends. CDR3 length equals 15 residues. The CDR3 nucleotides are TGTGCCAGCAGGATAGGGGAAGGGGCCCACTATGGCTACACCTTC. Amino acid sequence: CASRIGEGAHYGYTF.

The genes are TRBV2 and TRBJ2-3; TRBD2 agrees at 12 bases. This CDR3 region has 16 residues. Germline CDR1 and CDR2: SNHLY and FYNNEI. V lost 6 bases and J lost 2; bases outside the gene matches: 6. CDR3 bases: TGTGCCAGCAGACTAGCGGGGGGAAATCCCACAGATACGCAGTATTTT. It codes for CASRLAGGNPTDTQYF.

The chain links TRBV4-3 to TRBJ1-5, with D unclear. The CDR3 totals 14 residues. From germline, CDR1 is LGHNA and CDR2 YSLEER. The V and J ends lost 2 bases and 0 bases respectively, with 5 bases between them. The CDR3 sequence is CASSQRFSNQPQHF. In DNA form, the CDR3 reads TGCGCCAGCAGCCAAAGGTTTAGCAATCAGCCCCAGCATTTT.

The genes are TRBV2 and TRBJ1-2; D gene ambiguous. This CDR3 region has 14 residues. Germline-derived CDR1 and CDR2 are SNHLY and FYNNEI. V was cut by 0 bases and J by 8 bases, with 13 bases left in between. The CDR3 loop is CASSEAVSWRGYTF. The CDR3 DNA is TGTGCCAGCAGTGAAGCGGTGTCTTGGCGGGGCTACACCTTC.

Turning to this clone: At one end, the junction sequence differs from germline, possibly due to a read error. The rearrangement joins TRBV4-2 to TRBJ1-5, with 12 bases fitting TRBD1. The V gene's germline CDR1 is LGHNA and CDR2 YNFKEQ. The CDR3 contains 16 residues. DNA for the CDR3: TGTGCCAGCAGCCTAGGGACAGGGGGCCTCAATCAGCTCCAGCATTTT. Translation: CASSLGTGGLNQLQHF.

This chain uses TRBV5-1 with TRBJ2-5, with 9 nucleotides matching TRBD1. Germline-derived CDR1 and CDR2 are SGHRS and YFSETQ. The CDR3 contains 15 residues. V gave up 3 bases and J gave up 1 base; unmatched junction bases: 4. DNA for the CDR3: TGCGCCAGCAGCTCTGGACAGGGGACCCAAGAGACCCAGTACTTC. This codes for CASSSGQGTQETQYF.

This chain joins TRBV10-3 and TRBJ2-3, with D tentatively TRBD2 (6 bases). Germline loops: CDR1 ENHRY, CDR2 SYGVKD. V was shortened by 1 base and J by 2 bases, with 10 bases between the two germline ends. CDR3 length: 15 residues. CDR3 loop: CAISEYGSATDTQYF. The CDR3 DNA sequence: TGTGCCATCAGTGAGTACGGGAGCGCCACAGATACGCAGTATTTT.

The chain is built from TRBV30 and TRBJ2-1; D is perhaps TRBD1 (6 bases). From germline, CDR1 is GTSNPN and CDR2 SVGIG (reference sequence). Trimming took off 3 bases at V and 4 bases at J, with 16 bases between the two ends. The length of the CDR3 is 15 residues. CDR3: CAWSGLQGIYNEQFF. Here the CDR3 DNA reads TGTGCCTGGAGCGGACTTCAGGGGATTTACAATGAGCAGTTCTTC.

V and J are TRBV5-4 and TRBJ1-1; D ambiguous. V was clipped by 3 bases and J by 2 bases, with 5 bases between them. Germline lookup yields CDR1 SGHNT and CDR2 YYREEE (reference sequence). The CDR3 loop spans 12 amino acids. Written as DNA, the CDR3 is TGTGCCAGCAGCTCTATTAACACTGAAGCTTTCTTT. Protein product: CASSSINTEAFF.

CDR3 sequence: CASSQDTRYGYNEQFF. Written as DNA, the CDR3 is TGCGCCAGCAGCCAAGATACCCGTTATGGATACAATGAGCAGTTCTTC. The chain combines TRBV4-1 with TRBJ2-1; no reliable D call. Trimming left V 0 bases short and J 4 bases short, with 13 bases between. The CDR3 is 16 residues long. Germline assignment: CDR1 MGHRA and CDR2 YSYEKL.

The rearrangement joins TRBV5-6 to TRBJ1-1, with D hard to call. Deletions cut 4 bases from V and 2 bases from J, with 12 bases between. The CDR3 is made up of 14 amino acids. Per germline, CDR1 SGHDT and CDR2 YYEEEE. Written as DNA, the CDR3 is TGTGCCAGCAGCGTCCCGGGCTCAAACACTGAAGCTTTCTTT. This translates into CASSVPGSNTEAFF.

This clone has a single count. The V and J genes are TRBV9 and TRBJ2-3; TRBD2 matches 14 bases. Germline trimming cut 0 bases from V and 6 bases from J; bases unmatched to any gene: 9. In germline, CDR1 is SGDLS, CDR2 YYNGEE. The CDR3 spans 18 residues. CDR3 DNA sequence: TGTGCCAGCAGCGTAGGGTTTCGGACTAGCGGGAGGTGGGATACGCAGTATTTT. Encoded protein: CASSVGFRTSGRWDTQYF.

The gene calls are TRBV28 and TRBJ1-2; TRBD1 is a possible D gene (5 bases). V was trimmed by 2 bases and J by 7 bases, leaving 17 bases between them. Germline loops: CDR1 MDHEN, CDR2 SYDVKM. The CDR3 consists of 15 residues. CDR3 DNA sequence: TGTGCCAGCAGTTTAAATATCGGGCAGGGCCCTGGCTACACCTTC. Amino acids: CASSLNIGQGPGYTF.

J is TRBJ2-7 and V is TRBV6-1; D is unclear. Trimming removed 5 bases at V and 4 bases at J, with 3 bases between. CDR3 size: 10 residues. CDR1 is MNHNS, CDR2 SASEGT, per germline. The CDR3 here is CASSHYEQYF. The CDR3 coding sequence is TGTGCCAGCAGTCATTACGAGCAGTACTTC.

This clone has just a few counts. This chain connects TRBV6-1 to TRBJ2-7; D uncertain. The CDR3 totals 11 residues. Germline CDR1 MNHNS, CDR2 SASEGT. Trimming removed 2 bases from V and 7 bases from J, with 6 bases in between. The CDR3 sequence: CASSELGEQYF. The CDR3 region has the DNA TGTGCCAGCAGTGAACTCGGGGAGCAGTACTTC.

This chain connects TRBV19 to TRBJ1-2, with 7 bases matching TRBD1. J was trimmed by 3 bases and V by 4 bases; bases with no gene match: 5. This CDR3 is built from 14 residues. Per germline, CDR1 LNHDA and CDR2 SQIVND (reference sequence). CDR3: CASSTRQGDYGYTF. The DNA of the CDR3 is TGTGCCAGTAGTACACGACAGGGAGACTATGGCTACACCTTC.

The chain has TRBV7-9 and TRBJ1-2; the D gene is possibly TRBD1 (5 bases). CDR3 size: 14 residues. Germline V gene lookup returns CDR1 SEHNR and CDR2 FQNEAQ (reference sequence). The V and J ends lost 4 bases and 4 bases respectively, with 13 bases between them. The CDR3 spells CASSSDITPYGYTF. In DNA form, the CDR3 reads TGTGCCAGCAGCTCGGACATCACCCCCTATGGCTACACCTTC. The full variable domain, rest sourced from reference TRBV7-9 and TRBJ1-2, is DTGVSQNPRHKITKRGQNVTFRCDPISEHNRLYWYRQTLGQGPEFLTYFQNEAQLEKSRLLSDRFSAERPKGSFSTLEIQRTEQGDSAMYLCASSSDITPYGYTFGSGTRLTVV.

The gene calls are TRBV6-5 and TRBJ2-1, with TRBD1 identical over 7 bases. Trimming at V came to 3 bases and at J to 8 bases, leaving 13 bases not matched to a gene. There are 16 residues in the CDR3. CDR1 is MNHEY, CDR2 SVGAGI, per germline. CDR3 bases: TGTGCCAGCAGTTATTCGATCACAGGGGTGTATCATGAGCAGTTCTTC. Amino acid sequence: CASSYSITGVYHEQFF.

The rearrangement joins TRBV6-5 to TRBJ2-1; the match to TRBD2 covers 7 bases. V was clipped by 3 bases and J by 5 bases; unmatched bases: 7. CDR3 size: 15 residues. Germline CDR1 MNHEY, CDR2 SVGAGI. The CDR3 sequence is CASSYVLAENNEQFF. In DNA, the CDR3 is TGTGCCAGCAGTTATGTGCTAGCGGAGAACAATGAGCAGTTCTTC.